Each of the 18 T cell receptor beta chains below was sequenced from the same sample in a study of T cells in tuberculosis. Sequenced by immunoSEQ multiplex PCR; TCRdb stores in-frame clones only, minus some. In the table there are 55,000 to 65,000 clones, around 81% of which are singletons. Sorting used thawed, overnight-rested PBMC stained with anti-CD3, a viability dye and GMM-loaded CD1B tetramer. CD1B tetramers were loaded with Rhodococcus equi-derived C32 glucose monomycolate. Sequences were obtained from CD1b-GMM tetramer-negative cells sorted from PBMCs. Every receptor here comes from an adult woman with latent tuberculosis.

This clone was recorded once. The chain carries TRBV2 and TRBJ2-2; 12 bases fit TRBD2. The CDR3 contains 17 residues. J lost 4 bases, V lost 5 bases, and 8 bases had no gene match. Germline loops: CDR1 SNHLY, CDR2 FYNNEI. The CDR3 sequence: CASSWTSGEAATGELFF. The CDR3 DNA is TGTGCCAGCAGTTGGACTAGCGGGGAGGCGGCCACCGGGGAGCTGTTTTTT.

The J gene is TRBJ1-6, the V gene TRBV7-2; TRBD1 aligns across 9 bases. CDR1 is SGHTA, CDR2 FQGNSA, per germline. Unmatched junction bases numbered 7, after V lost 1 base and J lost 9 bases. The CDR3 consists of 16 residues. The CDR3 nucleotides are TGTGCCAGCAGCTTAGGACCGGGACAGGGAGTTTCACCCCTCCACTTT. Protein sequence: CASSLGPGQGVSPLHF.

The CDR3 DNA reads TGTGCCAGCAGTGAAGCGCATGGGACTGCCTACAATGAGCAGTTCTTC. This sequence encodes CASSEAHGTAYNEQFF. The rearrangement uses TRBV6-1 and TRBJ2-1; D is perhaps TRBD2 (6 bases). This CDR3 has 16 residues. Germline V CDR1 and CDR2: MNHNS, SASEGT. V was clipped by 0 bases and J by 2 bases, with 11 bases between them.

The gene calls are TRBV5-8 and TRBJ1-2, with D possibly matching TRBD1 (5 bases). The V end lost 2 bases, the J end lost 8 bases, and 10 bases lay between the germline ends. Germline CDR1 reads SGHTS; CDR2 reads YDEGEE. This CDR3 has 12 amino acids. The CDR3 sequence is CASSFAGNGYTF. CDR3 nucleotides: TGTGCCAGCAGCTTCGCAGGGAACGGCTACACCTTC.

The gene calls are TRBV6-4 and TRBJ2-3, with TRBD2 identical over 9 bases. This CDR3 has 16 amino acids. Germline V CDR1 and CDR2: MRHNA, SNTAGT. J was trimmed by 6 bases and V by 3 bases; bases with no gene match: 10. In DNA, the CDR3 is TGTGCCAGCAGTGAGGATGACGGCGGGAGGGCCGATACGCAGTATTTT. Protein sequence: CASSEDDGGRADTQYF.

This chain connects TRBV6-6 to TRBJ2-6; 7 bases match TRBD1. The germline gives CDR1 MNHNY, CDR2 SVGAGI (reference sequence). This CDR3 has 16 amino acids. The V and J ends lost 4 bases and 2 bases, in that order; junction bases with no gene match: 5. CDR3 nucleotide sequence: TGTGCCAGCAGTTTGGGACAGCCCCCTGGGGCCAACGTCCTGACTTTC. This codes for CASSLGQPPGANVLTF.

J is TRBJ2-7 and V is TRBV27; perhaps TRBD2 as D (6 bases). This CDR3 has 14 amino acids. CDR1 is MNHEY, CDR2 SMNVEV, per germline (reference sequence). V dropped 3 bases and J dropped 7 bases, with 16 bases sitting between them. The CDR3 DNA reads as TGTGCCAGCAGTTTCTCCGGACTACTACAGGAGCAGTACTTC. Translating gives CASSFSGLLQEQYF.

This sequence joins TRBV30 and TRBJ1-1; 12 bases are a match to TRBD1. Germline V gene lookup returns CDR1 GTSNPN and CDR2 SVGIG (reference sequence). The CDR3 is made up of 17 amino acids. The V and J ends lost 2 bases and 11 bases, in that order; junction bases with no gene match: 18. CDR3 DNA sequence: TGTGCCTGGAGTTTCCGGGACAGGGGGCGTAAAGGGGTGGGGGCTTTCTTT. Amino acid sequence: CAWSFRDRGRKGVGAFF.

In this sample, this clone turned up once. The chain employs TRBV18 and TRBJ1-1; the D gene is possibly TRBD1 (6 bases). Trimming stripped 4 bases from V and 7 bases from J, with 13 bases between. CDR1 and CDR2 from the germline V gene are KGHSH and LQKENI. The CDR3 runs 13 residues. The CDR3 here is CASSRGPPGEAFF. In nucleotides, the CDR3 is TGTGCCAGCTCACGGGGGCCGCCGGGTGAAGCTTTCTTT.

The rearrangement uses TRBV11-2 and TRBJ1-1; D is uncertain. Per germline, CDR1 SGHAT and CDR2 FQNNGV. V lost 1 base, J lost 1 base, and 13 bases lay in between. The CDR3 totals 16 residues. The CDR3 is CASSLAFRASNTEAFF. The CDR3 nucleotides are TGTGCCAGCAGCTTAGCATTTAGAGCATCGAACACTGAAGCTTTCTTT.

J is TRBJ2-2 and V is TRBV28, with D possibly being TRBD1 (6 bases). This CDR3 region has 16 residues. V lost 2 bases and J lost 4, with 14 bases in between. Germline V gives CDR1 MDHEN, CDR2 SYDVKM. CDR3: CASSLVRAGATGELFF. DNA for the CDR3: TGTGCCAGCAGTTTAGTAAGGGCAGGGGCCACCGGGGAGCTGTTTTTT.

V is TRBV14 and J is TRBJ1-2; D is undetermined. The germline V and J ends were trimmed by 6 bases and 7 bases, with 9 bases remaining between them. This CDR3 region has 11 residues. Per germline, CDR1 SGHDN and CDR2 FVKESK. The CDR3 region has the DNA TGTGCCAGCAGGAACAGTGGTGGCTACACCTTC. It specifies CASRNSGGYTF.

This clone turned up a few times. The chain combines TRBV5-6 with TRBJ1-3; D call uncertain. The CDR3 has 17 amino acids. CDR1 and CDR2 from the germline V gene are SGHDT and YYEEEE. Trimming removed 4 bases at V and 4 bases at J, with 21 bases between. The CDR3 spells CASSRVEVRDRGNTIYF. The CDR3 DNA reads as TGTGCCAGCAGCAGAGTGGAGGTCCGGGATCGCGGAAACACCATATATTTT.

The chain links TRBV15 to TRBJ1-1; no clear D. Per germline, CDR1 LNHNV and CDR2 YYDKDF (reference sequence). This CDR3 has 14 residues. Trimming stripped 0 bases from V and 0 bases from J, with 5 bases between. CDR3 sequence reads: CATSRDFMNTEAFF. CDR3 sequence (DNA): TGTGCCACCAGCAGAGATTTCATGAACACTGAAGCTTTCTTT.

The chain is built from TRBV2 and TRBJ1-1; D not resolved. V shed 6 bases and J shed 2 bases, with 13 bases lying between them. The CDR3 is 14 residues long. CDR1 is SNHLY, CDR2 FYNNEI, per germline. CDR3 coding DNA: TGTGCCAGCAGGGGGAGCCTATTAAACACTGAAGCTTTCTTT. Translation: CASRGSLLNTEAFF.

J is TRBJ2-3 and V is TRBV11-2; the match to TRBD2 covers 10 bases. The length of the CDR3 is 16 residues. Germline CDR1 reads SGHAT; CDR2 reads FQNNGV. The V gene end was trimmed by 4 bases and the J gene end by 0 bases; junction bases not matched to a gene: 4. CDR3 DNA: TGTGCCAGCAGCTCCCCGACTAGCGGGAGCACAGATACGCAGTATTTT. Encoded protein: CASSSPTSGSTDTQYF.

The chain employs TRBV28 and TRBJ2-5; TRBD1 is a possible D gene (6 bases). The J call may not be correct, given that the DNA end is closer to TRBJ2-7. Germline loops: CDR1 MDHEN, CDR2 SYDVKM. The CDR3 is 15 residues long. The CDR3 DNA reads TGTGCCAGCAGCACGGCCGCAGGGGCCGGCTACGAGCAGTACTTC. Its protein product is CASSTAAGAGYEQYF.

CDR3 sequence: CASLSGQVGANVLTF. In DNA, the CDR3 is TGTGCCAGTCTCTCCGGTCAGGTGGGGGCCAACGTCCTGACTTTC. The chain employs TRBV19 and TRBJ2-6; no clear D gene. This CDR3 has 15 amino acids. Germline V lookup: CDR1 LNHDA, CDR2 SQIVND (reference sequence). Trimming took off 8 bases at V and 4 bases at J, with 15 bases between the two ends.